The next 5 T cell receptor beta chains were all read from a single sample in a study of identical twins. TCRdb passed the 5' RACE reads through MiXCR, listing each CDR3 protein once. The sample consists of over 550,000 distinct CDR3 sequences, about 7.6% of them appearing once. These data are also associated with another study on yellow fever vaccine responses in identical twins.

The sequencing input was PBMCs. These receptors were taken from a young woman in good health.

The gene calls are TRBV20-1 and TRBJ1-2; TRBD1 matches at 9 bases. CDR1 and CDR2 from the germline V gene are DFQATT and SNEGSKA (reference sequence). The CDR3 has 13 residues. The trim removed 6 bases at V and 4 bases at J, leaving 6 bases unmatched. CDR3 DNA sequence: TGCAGTGCGTTGGGACAGGGCGCCTATGGCTACACCTTC. As protein: CSALGQGAYGYTF.

V gene TRBV14 combines with J gene TRBJ2-7, with 11 bases identical to TRBD2. The CDR3 covers 15 residues. Germline trimming cut 7 bases from V and 4 bases from J; bases unmatched to any gene: 9. CDR1 is SGHDN, CDR2 FVKESK, per germline. The CDR3 sequence: CASNSGTSGRYEQYF. As DNA, the CDR3 is TGTGCCAGCAACAGCGGGACTAGCGGCCGTTACGAGCAGTACTTC.

The chain carries TRBV20-1 and TRBJ2-3, with no clear D. CDR1 is DFQATT and CDR2 is SNEGSKA in the germline V gene (reference sequence). The V gene lost 6 bases and the J gene lost 5 bases, with 12 bases spanning the gap. The CDR3 is made up of 12 amino acids. The CDR3 loop is CSADRPEDTQYF. The CDR3 coding sequence is TGCAGTGCCGATCGACCCGAAGATACGCAGTATTTT.

This clonotype showed up just a few times. The V and J genes are TRBV5-5 and TRBJ1-2; 10 nucleotides agree with TRBD1. Germline values: CDR1 SGHKS, CDR2 YYEKEE (reference sequence). V lost 4 bases and J lost 6; bases outside the gene matches: 6. CDR3 length: 14 amino acids. The CDR3 region has the DNA TGTGCCAGCAGCCGACTGACAGGGGGCCATGGCTACACCTTC. Protein product: CASSRLTGGHGYTF.

This clonotype was seen a handful of times. V gene TRBV12-3 or TRBV12-4 combines with J gene TRBJ2-5; 10 bases agree with TRBD1. The V gene end was trimmed by 7 bases and the J gene end by 5 bases; junction bases not matched to a gene: 10. The CDR3 totals 15 residues. CDR3 sequence reads: CASIPRGQGYETQYF. DNA for the CDR3: TGTGCCAGCATTCCCAGGGGACAGGGGTACGAGACCCAGTACTTC.